This is a list of T cell receptor beta chains from one sample in a study of blood T cell repertoires in COVID-19. The table came from immunoSEQ multiplex PCR; TCRdb's copy has only in-frame clones and leaves some out. The data contain about 70,000 clones, around 76% of them singletons. The sample comprised peripheral blood. These receptors originate from a woman older than 75 with active or convalescent COVID-19. Each CDR3 is given with its conserved first and last residue. Each record gives: D gene, J gene, clone size, V gene, CDR3 length, CDR3 protein, CDR3 DNA. D genes are given only for firm matches. The size field is filled for only some rows; it gives once, few, many or a size class.

D gene: TRBD1; J gene: TRBJ1-5; clone size: NA; V gene: TRBV23-1; CDR3 length: 16; CDR3 protein: CASSRAGTGCDQPQHF; CDR3 DNA: TGCGCCAGCAGTCGGGCCGGGACAGGGTGCGATCAGCCCCAGCATTTT
D gene: NA; J gene: TRBJ1-1; clone size: few; V gene: TRBV27; CDR3 length: 12; CDR3 protein: CASSTAGLEAFF; CDR3 DNA: TGTGCCAGCAGTACCGCGGGTTTGGAAGCTTTCTTT
D gene: NA; J gene: TRBJ1-1; clone size: few; V gene: TRBV7-6; CDR3 length: 14; CDR3 protein: CASSLAQENTEAFF; CDR3 DNA: TGTGCCAGCAGCTTAGCACAGGAGAACACTGAAGCTTTCTTT
D gene: NA; J gene: TRBJ2-1; clone size: NA; V gene: TRBV5-1; CDR3 length: 15; CDR3 protein: CASSLSRGVYNEQFF; CDR3 DNA: TGCGCCAGCAGCTTGAGCCGGGGAGTCTACAATGAGCAGTTCTTC
D gene: TRBD1; J gene: TRBJ1-1; clone size: NA; V gene: TRBV11-2; CDR3 length: 15; CDR3 protein: CASSSGGYGNTEAFF; CDR3 DNA: TGTGCCAGCAGCTCAGGGGGCTATGGGAACACTGAAGCTTTCTTT
D gene: NA; J gene: TRBJ1-2; clone size: NA; V gene: TRBV27; CDR3 length: 15; CDR3 protein: CATRKDLLNWGGYTF; CDR3 DNA: TGTGCCACCCGAAAAGACCTGTTAAACTGGGGCGGCTACACCTTC
D gene: NA; J gene: TRBJ1-5; clone size: NA; V gene: TRBV7-8; CDR3 length: 14; CDR3 protein: CASRGQHPNGPQHF; CDR3 DNA: TGTGCCAGCCGTGGGCAACATCCCAATGGGCCCCAGCATTTT
D gene: TRBD2; J gene: TRBJ2-3; clone size: few; V gene: TRBV7-3; CDR3 length: 15; CDR3 protein: CASSLAGGSTDTQYF; CDR3 DNA: TGTGCCAGCAGCTTAGCGGGGGGGAGCACAGATACGCAGTATTTT
D gene: NA; J gene: TRBJ1-1; clone size: NA; V gene: TRBV30; CDR3 length: 13; CDR3 protein: CAWSGPYRAEAFF; CDR3 DNA: TGTGCCTGGAGTGGTCCCTACAGGGCTGAAGCTTTCTTT
D gene: TRBD1; J gene: TRBJ1-1; clone size: few; V gene: TRBV4-1; CDR3 length: 16; CDR3 protein: CASSFGTGEANTEAFF; CDR3 DNA: TGCGCCAGCAGTTTCGGGACAGGGGAGGCGAACACTGAAGCTTTCTTT
D gene: NA; J gene: TRBJ2-3; clone size: NA; V gene: TRBV6-5; CDR3 length: 12; CDR3 protein: CASRAGTDTQYF; CDR3 DNA: TGTGCCAGCAGGGCAGGCACAGATACGCAGTATTTT
D gene: TRBD1; J gene: TRBJ2-2; clone size: NA; V gene: TRBV7-2; CDR3 length: 15; CDR3 protein: CASSYTGGGTGELFF; CDR3 DNA: TGTGCCAGCAGCTATACAGGGGGTGGGACCGGGGAGCTGTTTTTT
D gene: NA; J gene: TRBJ2-2; clone size: NA; V gene: TRBV6-1; CDR3 length: 14; CDR3 protein: CASSERQRTGELFF; CDR3 DNA: TGTGCCAGCAGTGAAAGACAGCGCACCGGGGAGCTGTTTTTT
D gene: NA; J gene: TRBJ1-3; clone size: NA; V gene: TRBV5-1; CDR3 length: 17; CDR3 protein: CASSFGLTGPSGNTIYF; CDR3 DNA: TGCGCCAGCAGCTTTGGTTTGACAGGACCCTCTGGAAACACCATATATTTT
D gene: NA; J gene: TRBJ1-5; clone size: few; V gene: TRBV27; CDR3 length: 18; CDR3 protein: CASSSIGGSGGSNQPQHF; CDR3 DNA: TGTGCCAGCAGTTCGATCGGGGGATCCGGGGGAAGCAATCAGCCCCAGCATTTT
D gene: NA; J gene: TRBJ1-1; clone size: few; V gene: TRBV30; CDR3 length: 12; CDR3 protein: CAWRRGNTEAFF; CDR3 DNA: TGTGCCTGGAGGCGCGGGAACACTGAAGCTTTCTTT
D gene: NA; J gene: TRBJ2-5; clone size: NA; V gene: TRBV4-3; CDR3 length: 15; CDR3 protein: CASSQTKAGKETQYF; CDR3 DNA: TGCGCCAGCAGCCAAACCAAGGCCGGGAAAGAGACCCAGTACTTC